The rows below give T cell receptor beta chains drawn from one sample of a study of identifying expanded T cells in peripheral blood. TCRdb's copy holds only in-frame clones and misses some; the assay was immunoSEQ multiplex PCR. The sample includes more than 75,000 clones, approximately 91% of them seen just once. The sequencing input was blood. These receptors all come from a person aged 18 to 75 in good health. The CDR3 runs from the conserved cysteine through the conserved F or W. A D gene is named only where the DNA matches it firmly. Some rows have no size entry. The others give once, few or many, or a class for an expanded clone.

j_gene: TRBJ1-1
abundance: NA
v_gene: TRBV11-2
d_gene: NA
CDR3nt: TGTGCCAGCAGCTTATGGGGAAGTGAAGCTTTCTTT
CDR3aa: CASSLWGSEAFF

j_gene: TRBJ2-2
abundance: once
v_gene: TRBV7-9
d_gene: TRBD2
CDR3nt: TGTGCCAGCAGCTGGACTAGCGGGAGCGGGGAGCTGTTTTTT
CDR3aa: CASSWTSGSGELFF

j_gene: TRBJ2-7
abundance: NA
v_gene: TRBV27
d_gene: TRBD2
CDR3nt: TGTGCCAGCAAAGCGGGAGGGCCCTTCTACGAGCAGTACTTC
CDR3aa: CASKAGGPFYEQYF

j_gene: TRBJ1-3
abundance: NA
v_gene: TRBV30
d_gene: TRBD1
CDR3nt: TGTGCCTGGAAGACAGGGGCCGGAAACACCATATATTTT
CDR3aa: CAWKTGAGNTIYF

j_gene: TRBJ2-1
abundance: NA
v_gene: TRBV11-2
d_gene: NA
CDR3nt: TGTGCCAGCAGTTATCGGACAGACTTACACAATGAGCAGTTCTTC
CDR3aa: CASSYRTDLHNEQFF

j_gene: TRBJ1-1
abundance: NA
v_gene: TRBV28
d_gene: TRBD1
CDR3nt: TGTGCCAGCAGTCCACCCTCTGGGTCAGGGGGATTTGCTTTCTTT
CDR3aa: CASSPPSGSGGFAFF

j_gene: TRBJ2-2
abundance: NA
v_gene: TRBV5-1
d_gene: NA
CDR3nt: TGCGCCAGCAGCTTGGGCGGGGTAAACACCGGGGAGCTGTTTTTT
CDR3aa: CASSLGGVNTGELFF

j_gene: TRBJ1-4
abundance: NA
v_gene: TRBV18
d_gene: TRBD1
CDR3nt: TGTGCCAGCTCACTACCGGGACAGGGGAATGAAAAACTGTTTTTT
CDR3aa: CASSLPGQGNEKLFF

j_gene: TRBJ2-7
abundance: NA
v_gene: TRBV19
d_gene: NA
CDR3nt: TGTGCCAGTAGTATAGCAGGGGCTCCCGCCTACGAGCAGTACTTC
CDR3aa: CASSIAGAPAYEQYF

j_gene: TRBJ2-7
abundance: NA
v_gene: TRBV7-9
d_gene: NA
CDR3nt: TGTGCCAGCAGCCCGCCGAGGGCAGTCTCCTACGAGCAGTACTTC
CDR3aa: CASSPPRAVSYEQYF

j_gene: TRBJ2-2
abundance: NA
v_gene: TRBV18
d_gene: TRBD2
CDR3nt: TGTGCCAGCTCCCGGACTAGCGGGAACACCGGGGAGCTGTTTTTT
CDR3aa: CASSRTSGNTGELFF

j_gene: TRBJ2-5
abundance: NA
v_gene: TRBV6-5
d_gene: NA
CDR3nt: TGTGCCAGCAGTTACGGGGGGGGGCTAAGGCAAGAGACCCAGTACTTC
CDR3aa: CASSYGGGLRQETQYF

j_gene: TRBJ2-3
abundance: NA
v_gene: TRBV5-1
d_gene: TRBD2
CDR3nt: TGCGCCAGCCGCTCAAGACAAAGGACTAGCGTGGCAGATACGCAGTATTTT
CDR3aa: CASRSRQRTSVADTQYF

j_gene: TRBJ2-7
abundance: once
v_gene: TRBV2
d_gene: TRBD1
CDR3nt: TGTGCCAGCAGTGATTTTTCACCGGGACAGGGAGTGGGTTCCTACGAGCAGTACTTC
CDR3aa: CASSDFSPGQGVGSYEQYF

j_gene: TRBJ1-2
abundance: NA
v_gene: TRBV6-1
d_gene: NA
CDR3nt: TGTGCCAGCAGCCGAGATTATGGCTACACCTTC
CDR3aa: CASSRDYGYTF

j_gene: TRBJ2-7
abundance: once
v_gene: TRBV28
d_gene: TRBD1
CDR3nt: TGTGCCAGCACCGGACAGGGCTACGAGCAGTACTTC
CDR3aa: CASTGQGYEQYF

j_gene: TRBJ1-5
abundance: NA
v_gene: TRBV30
d_gene: NA
CDR3nt: TGTGCCTGGAGTGTAGAAGGGGATCAGCCCCAGCATTTT
CDR3aa: CAWSVEGDQPQHF

j_gene: TRBJ2-5
abundance: NA
v_gene: TRBV11-3
d_gene: NA
CDR3nt: TGTGCCAGCAGCTTAGTCTACCAAGAGACCCAGTACTTC
CDR3aa: CASSLVYQETQYF

j_gene: TRBJ2-2
abundance: NA
v_gene: TRBV7-9
d_gene: NA
CDR3nt: TGTGCCAGCAGCGTACCTAGCACCGGGGAGCTGTTTTTT
CDR3aa: CASSVPSTGELFF

j_gene: TRBJ1-1
abundance: NA
v_gene: TRBV28
d_gene: TRBD1
CDR3nt: TGTGCCAGCAGTTCAGGACAGGGGGGCGTCGGGACTTTCTTT
CDR3aa: CASSSGQGGVGTFF

j_gene: TRBJ2-5
abundance: NA
v_gene: TRBV2
d_gene: TRBD2
CDR3nt: TGTGCCAGCAGTGCGGGACTAGCTGGGACCCAGTACTTC
CDR3aa: CASSAGLAGTQYF

j_gene: TRBJ1-5
abundance: few
v_gene: TRBV11-2
d_gene: NA
CDR3nt: TGTGCCAGCAGCTACGATAGCAATCAGCCCCAGCATTTT
CDR3aa: CASSYDSNQPQHF

j_gene: TRBJ2-2
abundance: NA
v_gene: TRBV28
d_gene: TRBD1
CDR3nt: TGTGCCAGCAGCGACAGGGGCGGGGAGCTGTTTTTT
CDR3aa: CASSDRGGELFF

j_gene: TRBJ2-1
abundance: NA
v_gene: TRBV30
d_gene: NA
CDR3nt: TGTGCCTGGGGTAGCGCAATCGAGCAGTTCTTC
CDR3aa: CAWGSAIEQFF

j_gene: TRBJ1-2
abundance: NA
v_gene: TRBV6-4
d_gene: TRBD1
CDR3nt: TGTGCCAGCAGTGACCAGACAGGGGGATTTGGCTACACCTTC
CDR3aa: CASSDQTGGFGYTF

j_gene: TRBJ1-1
abundance: NA
v_gene: TRBV5-4
d_gene: NA
CDR3nt: TGTGCCAGCAGCTTGGGCCCGATCACTGAAGCTTTCTTT
CDR3aa: CASSLGPITEAFF

j_gene: TRBJ2-7
abundance: NA
v_gene: TRBV9
d_gene: TRBD2
CDR3nt: TGTGCCAGCACGGTCGGACTAGCGGGAGTCGAGCAGTACTTC
CDR3aa: CASTVGLAGVEQYF

j_gene: TRBJ2-7
abundance: NA
v_gene: TRBV9
d_gene: TRBD2
CDR3nt: TGTGCCAGCAGCGTAGAAGAATGGGCTGGGGCTAGCGGGAGAATCTACGAGCAGTACTTC
CDR3aa: CASSVEEWAGASGRIYEQYF

j_gene: TRBJ2-3
abundance: NA
v_gene: TRBV11-3
d_gene: TRBD2
CDR3nt: TGTGCCAGCAGCTTAGATTCTAGTTTTGGCGGGGGGCGGGATACGCAGTATTTT
CDR3aa: CASSLDSSFGGGRDTQYF

j_gene: TRBJ2-3
abundance: NA
v_gene: TRBV19
d_gene: TRBD1
CDR3nt: TGTGCCAGTAGCCTTCGGGACAGGGGCCCAGATACGCAGTATTTT
CDR3aa: CASSLRDRGPDTQYF

j_gene: TRBJ2-1
abundance: once
v_gene: TRBV5-4
d_gene: NA
CDR3nt: TGTGCCAGCAGCTTTCGTCCGGGCGAAATCTACAATGAGCAGTTCTTC
CDR3aa: CASSFRPGEIYNEQFF

j_gene: TRBJ2-7
abundance: NA
v_gene: TRBV15
d_gene: NA
CDR3nt: TGTGCCACCAGCAGAGGACCGGACAGCTACGAGCAGTACTTC
CDR3aa: CATSRGPDSYEQYF

j_gene: TRBJ1-4
abundance: NA
v_gene: TRBV5-5
d_gene: TRBD1
CDR3nt: TGTGCCAGCAGCCTAGACAGGGGCCGCCTTTCGGGGGAAAAACTGTTTTTT
CDR3aa: CASSLDRGRLSGEKLFF

j_gene: TRBJ2-1
abundance: NA
v_gene: TRBV11-2
d_gene: NA
CDR3nt: TGTGCCAGCGGCTCCTTTAGAGATAAAGGGACCTACAATGAGCAGTTCTTC
CDR3aa: CASGSFRDKGTYNEQFF

j_gene: TRBJ1-1
abundance: NA
v_gene: TRBV11-2
d_gene: NA
CDR3nt: TGTGCCAGCAGCTTAGGCACTGAAGCTTTCTTT
CDR3aa: CASSLGTEAFF

j_gene: TRBJ2-3
abundance: few
v_gene: TRBV5-1
d_gene: NA
CDR3nt: TGCGCCAGCAGCTTGGCGGCAGCGACCACAGATACGCAGTATTTT
CDR3aa: CASSLAAATTDTQYF

j_gene: TRBJ1-2
abundance: NA
v_gene: TRBV6-5
d_gene: NA
CDR3nt: TGTGCCAGCAGCGACAACCCCAGGGGAGTTGGCTACACCTTC
CDR3aa: CASSDNPRGVGYTF

j_gene: TRBJ2-7
abundance: NA
v_gene: TRBV28
d_gene: NA
CDR3nt: TGTGCCAGCAGTTTACCCTGGACGCGGGGCTCCTACGAGCAGTACTTC
CDR3aa: CASSLPWTRGSYEQYF

j_gene: TRBJ2-3
abundance: NA
v_gene: TRBV6-4
d_gene: TRBD2
CDR3nt: TGTGCCAGCAGTGAAGAAGCGGGGGCTCACACAGATACGCAGTATTTT
CDR3aa: CASSEEAGAHTDTQYF

j_gene: TRBJ2-1
abundance: NA
v_gene: TRBV19
d_gene: TRBD2
CDR3nt: TGTGCCAGTAGTATCGGGACTAGCGGATACAATGAGCAGTTCTTC
CDR3aa: CASSIGTSGYNEQFF

j_gene: TRBJ1-1
abundance: NA
v_gene: TRBV19
d_gene: TRBD1
CDR3nt: TGTGCCAGTAGTTTGGGACAGCACCGGAACACTGAAGCTTTCTTT
CDR3aa: CASSLGQHRNTEAFF

j_gene: TRBJ2-3
abundance: NA
v_gene: TRBV5-4
d_gene: TRBD2
CDR3nt: TGTGCCAGCAGCTTGGCAGCGGGAGCACTGGGGGATACGCAGTATTTT
CDR3aa: CASSLAAGALGDTQYF

j_gene: TRBJ2-7
abundance: NA
v_gene: TRBV18
d_gene: NA
CDR3nt: TGTGCCAGCTCCTCTGAAACGAGGCAGTACTTC
CDR3aa: CASSSETRQYF

j_gene: TRBJ1-1
abundance: NA
v_gene: TRBV7-9
d_gene: NA
CDR3nt: TGTGCCAGCAATGGGGAGTCGACTGAAGCTTTCTTT
CDR3aa: CASNGESTEAFF

j_gene: TRBJ2-7
abundance: NA
v_gene: TRBV30
d_gene: NA
CDR3nt: TGTGCCTGGAGTGTACGTGGTAGCGACGAGCAGTACTTC
CDR3aa: CAWSVRGSDEQYF

j_gene: TRBJ2-3
abundance: NA
v_gene: TRBV6-5
d_gene: NA
CDR3nt: TGTGCCAGCAGTTACTCGCCGGCGGGATCCACAGATACGCAGTATTTT
CDR3aa: CASSYSPAGSTDTQYF

j_gene: TRBJ2-6
abundance: NA
v_gene: TRBV5-1
d_gene: NA
CDR3nt: TGCGCCAGCAGCTCGGGACAACGAACCCACTCTGGGGCCAACGTCCTGACTTTC
CDR3aa: CASSSGQRTHSGANVLTF

j_gene: TRBJ2-7
abundance: few
v_gene: TRBV2
d_gene: NA
CDR3nt: TGTGCCAGCAAAGGGGGTCCCTACGAGCAGTACTTC
CDR3aa: CASKGGPYEQYF

j_gene: TRBJ2-1
abundance: NA
v_gene: TRBV6-4
d_gene: NA
CDR3nt: TGTGCCAGCAGTGACTCTTTAGAGGGTGAGCAGTTCTTC
CDR3aa: CASSDSLEGEQFF

j_gene: TRBJ1-5
abundance: NA
v_gene: TRBV18
d_gene: NA
CDR3nt: TGTGCCAGCTCACCACCGAGCAATCAGCCCCAGCATTTT
CDR3aa: CASSPPSNQPQHF

j_gene: TRBJ2-1
abundance: NA
v_gene: TRBV5-1
d_gene: TRBD2
CDR3nt: TGCGCCAGCCTCTCGGGGGGAGGGCCCAGCGATGAGCAGTTCTTC
CDR3aa: CASLSGGGPSDEQFF

j_gene: TRBJ1-5
abundance: NA
v_gene: TRBV9
d_gene: NA
CDR3nt: TGTGCCAGCAGCGTAGATCCAGGGCCCACCAGTACAGGCAATCAGCCCCAGCATTTT
CDR3aa: CASSVDPGPTSTGNQPQHF

j_gene: TRBJ2-5
abundance: NA
v_gene: TRBV10-1
d_gene: TRBD2
CDR3nt: TGCGCCAGCAGTGATTCTAGCGGCCAAGAGACCCAGTACTTC
CDR3aa: CASSDSSGQETQYF

j_gene: TRBJ2-2
abundance: NA
v_gene: TRBV6-5
d_gene: TRBD2
CDR3nt: TGTGCCAGCAGTTCCGGACTAGCGGGGGGCCCCGGGGAGCTGTTTTTT
CDR3aa: CASSSGLAGGPGELFF

j_gene: TRBJ1-2
abundance: few
v_gene: TRBV4-3
d_gene: NA
CDR3nt: TGCGCCAGCAGCCAAGTCGGTATGCTGGGACATGGCTACACCTTC
CDR3aa: CASSQVGMLGHGYTF

j_gene: TRBJ2-1
abundance: NA
v_gene: TRBV6-5
d_gene: TRBD1
CDR3nt: TGTGCCAGCAGTTACTCGGCAGGGGGCGCGTACAATGAGCAGTTCTTC
CDR3aa: CASSYSAGGAYNEQFF

j_gene: TRBJ2-6
abundance: NA
v_gene: TRBV27
d_gene: NA
CDR3nt: TGTGCCAGCAGTCTCTCAACTGGGGCCAACGTCCTGACTTTC
CDR3aa: CASSLSTGANVLTF

j_gene: TRBJ2-3
abundance: NA
v_gene: TRBV29-1
d_gene: TRBD2
CDR3nt: TGCAGCGAGCGCCGGGGGGGCACAGATACGCAGTATTTT
CDR3aa: CSERRGGTDTQYF

j_gene: TRBJ1-1
abundance: NA
v_gene: TRBV9
d_gene: TRBD1
CDR3nt: TGTGCCAGCAGCGTAGGAGGGACAGGTACGGCGGAAGCTTTCTTT
CDR3aa: CASSVGGTGTAEAFF